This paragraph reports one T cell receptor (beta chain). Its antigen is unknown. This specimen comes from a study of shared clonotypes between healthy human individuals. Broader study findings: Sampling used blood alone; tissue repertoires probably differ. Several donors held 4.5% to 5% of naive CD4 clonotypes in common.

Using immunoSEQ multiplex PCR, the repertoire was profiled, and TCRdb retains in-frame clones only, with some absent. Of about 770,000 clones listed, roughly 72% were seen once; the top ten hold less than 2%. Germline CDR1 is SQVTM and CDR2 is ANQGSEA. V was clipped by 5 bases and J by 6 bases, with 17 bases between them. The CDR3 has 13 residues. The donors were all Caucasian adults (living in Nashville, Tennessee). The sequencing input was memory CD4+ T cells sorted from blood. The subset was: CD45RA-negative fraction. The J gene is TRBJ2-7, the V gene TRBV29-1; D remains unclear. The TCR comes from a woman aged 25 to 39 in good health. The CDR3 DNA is TGCAGCGTTCTCCCCAGCCGGCCGGGCGAGCAGTACTTC. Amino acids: CSVLPSRPGEQYF.